Listed below are T cell receptor beta chains from one sample, sequenced in a study of blood T cells in healthy people across ages. In TCRdb, the 5' RACE reads were re-called with MiXCR into one record per CDR3 protein. The table records more than 750,000 distinct CDR3 sequences, almost 30% of them present only once. These data are also associated with another study on T cells of mothers and their children.

Material: blood. The receptors originated from a woman aged 40 to 49 in good health. The CDR3 runs from the conserved cysteine through the conserved F or W. D genes are given only for firm matches. Not all rows give a size; the values are once, few, many and, for expanded clones, a class.

>many|TRBJ2-5|TRBD2|TRBV4-1
TGCGCCAGCAGCCAAGAATTCGGTCTAGCGGGGGGGACGAATCAAGAGACCCAGTACTTC
CASSQEFGLAGGTNQETQYF
>many|TRBJ2-5|-|TRBV7-2
TGTGCCAGCAGCTTAGCAGGGAGTAGGGAGACCCAGTACTTC
CASSLAGSRETQYF
>-|TRBJ1-1|-|TRBV5-1
TGCGCCAGCAGCTTGGCCCCCACTATGAACACTGAAGCTTTCTTT
CASSLAPTMNTEAFF
>many|TRBJ2-1|-|TRBV3-1
TGTGCCAGCAGCCAAGGGGCGATCTCCTACAATGAGCAGTTCTTC
CASSQGAISYNEQFF
>many|TRBJ2-7|TRBD1|TRBV20-1
TGCAGTGCTCCGGGGACAGGGATTGACGAGCAGTACTTC
CSAPGTGIDEQYF
>-|TRBJ1-6|-|TRBV7-9
TGTGCCAGCAGCTTAGGATTCACTTCACCCCTCCACTTT
CASSLGFTSPLHF
>-|TRBJ1-6|TRBD1|TRBV12-3/TRBV12-4
TGTGCCACTACAAGACAGGGGGTAAATTCACCCCTCCACTTT
CATTRQGVNSPLHF
>many|TRBJ2-7|TRBD2|TRBV29-1
TGCAGCGTGGGAGGGGCCTCTCTGGAGCAGTACTTC
CSVGGASLEQYF
>-|TRBJ1-2|-|TRBV7-3
TGTGCCAGCAGCTTAGACAGTTTTCATGGCTACACCTTC
CASSLDSFHGYTF
>-|TRBJ2-7|TRBD1|TRBV7-3
TGTGCCAGCAGCTTACTGGGACAGGCCTTCGAGACCGCCTACGAGCAGTACTTC
CASSLLGQAFETAYEQYF
>many|TRBJ2-5|-|TRBV2
TGTGCCAGCAGGTCACAGGGAGCCCGGGAGACCCAGTACTTC
CASRSQGARETQYF
>-|TRBJ2-3|-|TRBV12-3/TRBV12-4
TGTGCCAGCAGTCCCCAAGTGAGCGCAGATACGCAGTATTTT
CASSPQVSADTQYF
>few|TRBJ1-4|-|TRBV7-6
TGTGCCAGCAGTCAGGGAGATCGGGGGAATGAAAAACTGTTTTTT
CASSQGDRGNEKLFF
>-|TRBJ2-7|-|TRBV10-3
TGTGCCATCAGTGAGTCGAAGGACTACTTCTACGAGCAGTACTTC
CAISESKDYFYEQYF
>few|TRBJ1-1|-|TRBV6-4
TGTGCCAGCAGTGACTCGGTCCGGGCAATCACTGAAGCTTTCTTT
CASSDSVRAITEAFF
>many|TRBJ2-1|TRBD1|TRBV7-2
TGTGCCAGCAGCTTAAGTCTCGGGACAGGGGCCTCTAATGAGCAGTTCTTC
CASSLSLGTGASNEQFF
>-|TRBJ1-1|TRBD1|TRBV7-2
TGTGCCAGCAGCGCACAGGGGGTTGCCACTGAAGCTTTCTTT
CASSAQGVATEAFF
>-|TRBJ1-5|-|TRBV27
TGTGCCAGCAGTTCGGAGGCCAATCAGCCCCAGCATTTT
CASSSEANQPQHF
>many|TRBJ1-2|TRBD1|TRBV6-5
TGTGCCAGCAGTAACGGACAGGGGGTTAACTATGGCTACACCTTC
CASSNGQGVNYGYTF
>-|TRBJ1-2|-|TRBV30
TGTGCCTGGATCACAGGGATTAACTATGGCTACACCTTC
CAWITGINYGYTF
>few|TRBJ1-1|-|TRBV7-7
TGTGCTAGCAGCTTGGGACCTTCCACTGAAGCTTTCTTT
CASSLGPSTEAFF
>few|TRBJ2-1|TRBD1|TRBV7-2
TGTGCCAGCGCCGCCGGACAGGAAGGCTACAATAAGCAGTTCTTC
CASAAGQEGYNKQFF
>-|TRBJ1-2|TRBD1|TRBV28
TGTGCCAGCACGGAAGGGGGCGTTGTCTACACCTTC
CASTEGGVVYTF
>-|TRBJ2-1|-|TRBV20-1
TGCAGTGCTGTCCCGAACCCCTACAATGAGCAGTTCTTC
CSAVPNPYNEQFF
>many|TRBJ2-7|-|TRBV4-1
TGCGCCAGCAGCCCACAGGGATACTCCTACGAGCAGTACTTC
CASSPQGYSYEQYF
>many|TRBJ2-7|TRBD1|TRBV7-2
TGTGCCAGCAGCCCTAACAGGGGGTTGGAAACCGAGCAGTACTTC
CASSPNRGLETEQYF